This is a list of T cell receptor beta chains from one sample in a study of blood T cell repertoires in COVID-19. The protocol was immunoSEQ multiplex PCR, while the TCRdb copy is restricted to in-frame clones and leaves out a portion. The sample contains under 45,000 clones, around 87% of which appear only once. Sequencing input: peripheral blood. These receptors all stem from a man aged 40-49 years with COVID-19, enrolled during active disease. Each CDR3 is given with its conserved first and last residue. D genes are given only for firm matches. Expanded clones are given a class, and other clones once, few, many or no size at all.

V gene	clone size	J gene	D gene	CDR3 protein	CDR3 DNA
TRBV5-1	few	TRBJ2-1	TRBD1	CASSRDRSPNEQFF	TGCGCCAGCAGTAGGGACAGGAGTCCCAATGAGCAGTTCTTC
TRBV19	NA	TRBJ2-3	TRBD2	CASGGENTDTQYF	TGTGCCAGCGGGGGGGAGAACACAGATACGCAGTATTTT
TRBV10-2	NA	TRBJ2-3	TRBD1	CASGTGIGDTQYF	TGCGCCAGCGGGACAGGGATCGGAGATACGCAGTATTTT
TRBV19	NA	TRBJ1-4	NA	CASSARGGEKLFF	TGTGCCAGTAGTGCCCGGGGAGGCGAAAAACTGTTTTTT
TRBV4-1	NA	TRBJ2-1	TRBD2	CASSQVPPAGGYSLVNEQFF	TGCGCCAGCAGCCAAGTACCCCCAGCGGGAGGGTATTCATTAGTTAATGAGCAGTTCTTC
TRBV23-1	NA	TRBJ1-2	NA	CARPWSLVDSYYGYTF	TGCGCCAGGCCGTGGAGCTTAGTGGACAGCTACTATGGCTACACCTTC
TRBV6-5	NA	TRBJ2-3	NA	CASSSGDTQYF	TGTGCCAGCAGCTCGGGGGATACGCAGTATTTT
TRBV2	NA	TRBJ2-1	TRBD2	CATFSGRARNEQFF	TGTGCCACCTTCAGCGGGAGGGCCAGGAATGAGCAGTTCTTC
TRBV6-6	NA	TRBJ2-3	NA	CASRSIASSTDTQYF	TGTGCCAGCAGGTCTATAGCGTCTAGCACAGATACGCAGTATTTT
TRBV30	once	TRBJ2-3	NA	CAWSMNAGASTDTQYF	TGTGCCTGGAGTATGAACGCGGGGGCGAGCACAGATACGCAGTATTTT
TRBV2	NA	TRBJ1-4	NA	CASSEARGSGKLFF	TGTGCCAGCAGTGAAGCGCGAGGATCTGGAAAACTGTTTTTT
TRBV15	NA	TRBJ1-1	NA	CATSRGVQRTEAFF	TGTGCCACCAGCAGAGGGGTCCAGAGGACTGAAGCTTTCTTT